Below, 8 T cell receptor beta chains from the same sample are listed, as sequenced in a study of post-analysis software for immune sequencing data (dated by TCRdb to the mid-2010s). The method behind the library was PCR. TCRdb lists the instrument as Illumina HiSeq 2500. To reduce PCR and sequencing biases, unique molecular identifiers were built into the TCR beta cDNA libraries. TCRdb handled the public reads itself, with Q25 trimming in fastp and clone calling in MiXCR, and kept productive beta chains. Merged by CDR3 protein, the rows form single entries marked with the most common genes and DNA. This sample holds about 260,000 distinct CDR3 sequences; less than 40% were observed only once. The top ten constitute 4% to 5.5% of the sample. These TCRs' antigens remain unknown. The study at large found these results: Several TRBV segments, including TRBV5-6, TRBV5-1 and TRBV20-1, were significantly more frequent in patients than controls.

The specimen was blood. These receptors came from a girl aged 10-17 years with multiple sclerosis.

This clonotype appeared many times. The chain has TRBV6-1 and TRBJ2-7; TRBD2 matches at 8 bases. The CDR3 is made up of 15 amino acids. The germline CDR1 and CDR2 sequences are MNHNS and SASEGT. The V and J ends lost 6 bases and 4 bases, in that order; junction bases with no gene match: 11. DNA for the CDR3: TGTGCCAGCAGGGTAGACTTTGCGGGAGGTTACGAGCAGTACTTC. This sequence encodes CASRVDFAGGYEQYF.

In the case of this clonotype: A clone one base away is much larger, so this may be a read error. CDR3 protein: CASLQRHSNQPQHF. In DNA, the CDR3 is TGTGCCAGCCTACAGAGACATAGCAATCAGCCCCAGCATTTT. The chain combines TRBV6-6 with TRBJ1-5; D is ambiguous. CDR1 is MNHNY and CDR2 is SVGAGI in the germline V gene (reference sequence). Trimming cost V 8 bases and J 0 bases, with 11 bases left between them. The CDR3 consists of 14 residues.

This chain connects TRBV29-1 to TRBJ1-1; possibly TRBD1 for D (6 bases). The CDR3 has 13 residues. Trimming took 3 bases from V and 1 from J, leaving 9 bases between them. Germline assignment: CDR1 SQVTM and CDR2 ANQGSEA. Written as DNA, the CDR3 is TGCAGCGTTGAGGGACAAGGGAACACTGAAGCTTTCTTT. Its translation: CSVEGQGNTEAFF.

V is TRBV6-2 or TRBV6-3 and J is TRBJ2-5; D gene uncertain. The J call may be mistaken, given a closer DNA end match to TRBJ2-7. The germline V gene has CDR1 MNHEY and CDR2 SVGEGT. This CDR3 comprises 13 residues. The DNA for the CDR3 is TGTGCCAGCAGCTCCGTCTGGTCCTACGAGCAGTACTTC. Its protein product is CASSSVWSYEQYF.

This clonotype turned up a few times. J is TRBJ2-6 and V is TRBV5-1; D ambiguous. CDR1 SGHRS and CDR2 YFSETQ come from the germline V gene. CDR3 length: 15 amino acids. Trimming cost V 3 bases and J 0 bases, with 7 bases left between them. The CDR3 DNA follows: TGCGCCAGCAGCTCATACTTCTCTGGGGCCAACGTCCTGACTTTC. This encodes CASSSYFSGANVLTF.

This CDR3 reads CASTREATGELFF. The DNA of the CDR3 is TGTGCCAGTACAAGGGAGGCCACCGGGGAGCTGTTTTTT. The chain recombines TRBV6-5 with TRBJ2-2; maybe TRBD2 (6 bases). V lost 9 bases to trimming and J lost 4 bases, with 12 bases between them. This CDR3 region has 13 residues. The germline CDR1 and CDR2 sequences are MNHEY and SVGAGI.

This clonotype has ten or more counts. The J gene is TRBJ2-5, the V gene TRBV18, with a weak D call TRBD1 (5 bases). V shed 0 bases and J shed 5 bases, with 7 bases lying between them. CDR1 KGHSH and CDR2 LQKENI come from the germline V gene. This CDR3 has 13 amino acids. The CDR3 spells CASSPPGRETQYF. CDR3 nucleotide sequence: TGTGCCAGCTCACCACCGGGGCGGGAGACCCAGTACTTC.

This clonotype was seen a few times. The chain uses TRBV3-1 and TRBJ1-2; maybe TRBD1 (5 bases). The CDR3 sequence is 15 residues long. Germline V gene sequence: CDR1 LGHDT, CDR2 YNNKEL (reference sequence). V was pared by 1 base and J by 2 bases, with 11 bases between. The chain's CDR3 is CASSQAHQGNYGYTF. The CDR3 region has the DNA TGTGCCAGCAGCCAAGCCCATCAGGGAAACTATGGCTACACCTTC. Using reference TRBV3-1 and TRBJ1-2 for the parts outside the CDR3, the full variable domain is DTAVSQTPKYLVTQMGNDKSIKCEQNLGHDTMYWYKQDSKKFLKIMFSYNNKELIINETVPNRFSPKSPDKAHLNLHINSLELGDSAVYFCASSQAHQGNYGYTFGSGTRLTVV.